This T cell receptor beta chain appears in the sequencing data of a study of blood T cell repertoires in COVID-19. About the study: COVID-19 samples from acute and convalescent phases originated in the United States, Italy and Spain.

As processed by the authors: How many nucleated cells were present was estimated from reference gene primer amplification. Assay: immunoSEQ multiplex PCR; the TCRdb copy retains only in-frame clones and omits some. The V and J calls and clone size are taken from that table; D and trimming were inferred from the DNA. Among about 310,000 clones listed, approximately 89% were seen once. CDR3 length: 18 residues. Germline V gives CDR1 LNHDA, CDR2 SQIVND (reference sequence). V lost 7 bases and J 0 bases, leaving 19 bases between the germline ends. The V call is TRBV19, the J call TRBJ2-6, with D perhaps TRBD1 (7 bases). Material: peripheral blood. The TCR was taken from a woman in her 50s who had recovered from COVID-19. Here the CDR3 reads CASKYSGGRSSGANVLTF. The CDR3 bases are TGTGCCAGTAAATATTCAGGGGGGAGAAGCTCTGGGGCCAACGTCCTGACTTTC.